The clone carrying this TCR beta chain was observed a few times. The antigen remains unidentified. The CDR3 runs to 14 residues. Trimming removed 0 bases from V and 0 bases from J, with 6 bases in between. The germline gives CDR1 SGHRS, CDR2 YFSETQ. This record belongs to a study of T cells after yellow fever vaccination. TCRdb re-called the 5' RACE reads with MiXCR, one entry per CDR3 protein. The sample has about 580,000 distinct CDR3 sequences, roughly 17% seen once; the top ten hold about 18%. Findings and caveats of the study: Weaker overall, the secondary response nonetheless peaked faster (day 5 versus 15). Once the booster was given, most primary-vaccination clones reappeared, at just over 95% for CD4 and over 70% for CD8.

Specimen: PBMCs, collected more than 4 days after the first yellow fever vaccination. J is TRBJ1-1 and V is TRBV5-1, with D unresolved. This clonotype originated in a young man who received the YFV17D yellow fever vaccine. The CDR3 DNA is TGCGCCAGCAGCTTGGACAACATGAACACTGAAGCTTTCTTT. Translating it yields CASSLDNMNTEAFF.